The T cell receptor beta chain under discussion was sequenced for a study of cytomegalovirus exposure and HLA in healthy donors. PCR was performed using 60 Vbeta and 13 Jbeta primers. The repertoire was sequenced with immunoSEQ multiplex PCR; TCRdb's copy has only in-frame clones and lacks some. The sample has 150,000 to 200,000 clones, about 84% seen once. This receptor was taken from a man younger than 35 in good health and CMV-seronegative. Sequenced sample: PBMCs.

As DNA, the CDR3 is TGTGCCAGCAGTTTCAGCGTCTACGAGCAGTACTTC. This encodes CASSFSVYEQYF. The genes are TRBV28 and TRBJ2-7; no clear D gene. The CDR3 sequence is 12 residues long. Per the germline V gene, CDR1 is MDHEN and CDR2 is SYDVKM. The ends were cut back, 3 bases at V and 3 bases at J, with 6 bases in the middle.